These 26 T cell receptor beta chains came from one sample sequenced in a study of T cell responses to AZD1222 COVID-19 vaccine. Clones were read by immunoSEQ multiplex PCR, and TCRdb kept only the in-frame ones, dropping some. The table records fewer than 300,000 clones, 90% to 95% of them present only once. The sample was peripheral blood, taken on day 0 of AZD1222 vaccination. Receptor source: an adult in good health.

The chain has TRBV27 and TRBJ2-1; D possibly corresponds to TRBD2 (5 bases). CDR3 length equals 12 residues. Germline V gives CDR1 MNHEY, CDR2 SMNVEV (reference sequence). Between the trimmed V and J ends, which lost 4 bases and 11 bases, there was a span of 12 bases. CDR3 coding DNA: TGTGCCAGCAGTTCTCCGGGATCCCAGCAGTTCTTC. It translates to CASSSPGSQQFF.

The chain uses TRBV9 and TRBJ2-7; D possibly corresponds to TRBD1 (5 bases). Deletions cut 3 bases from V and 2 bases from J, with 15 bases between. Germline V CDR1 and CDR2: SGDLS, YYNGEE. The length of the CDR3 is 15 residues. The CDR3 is CASSERGCSAYEQYF. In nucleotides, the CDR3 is TGTGCCAGCAGCGAAAGGGGCTGTTCTGCCTACGAGCAGTACTTC. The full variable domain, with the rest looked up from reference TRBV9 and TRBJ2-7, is DSGVTQTPKHLITATGQRVTLRCSPRSGDLSVYWYQQSLDQGLQFLIQYYNGEERAKGNILERFSAQQFPDLHSELNLSSLELGDSALYFCASSERGCSAYEQYFGPGTRLTVT.

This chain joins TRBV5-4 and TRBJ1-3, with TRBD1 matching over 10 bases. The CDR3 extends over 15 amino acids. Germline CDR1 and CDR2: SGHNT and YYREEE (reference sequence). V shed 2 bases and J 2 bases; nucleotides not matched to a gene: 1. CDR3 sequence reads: CASSFGQGAGNTIYF. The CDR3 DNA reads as TGTGCCAGCAGCTTCGGACAGGGGGCTGGAAACACCATATATTTT. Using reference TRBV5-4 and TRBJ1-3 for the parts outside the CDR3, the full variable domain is ETGVTQSPTHLIKTRGQQVTLRCSSQSGHNTVSWYQQALGQGPQFIFQYYREEENGRGNFPPRFSGLQFPNYSSELNVNALELDDSALYLCASSFGQGAGNTIYFGEGSWLTVV.

The CDR3 DNA reads TGTGCCAGCAGTGAGGGAGGTGCCGAGCAGTACTTC. This encodes CASSEGGAEQYF. This sequence joins TRBV2 and TRBJ2-7; TRBD2 is a possible D gene (6 bases). Germline CDR1 SNHLY, CDR2 FYNNEI. The CDR3 sequence is 12 residues long. Trimming cost V 3 bases and J 6 bases, with 9 bases left between them.

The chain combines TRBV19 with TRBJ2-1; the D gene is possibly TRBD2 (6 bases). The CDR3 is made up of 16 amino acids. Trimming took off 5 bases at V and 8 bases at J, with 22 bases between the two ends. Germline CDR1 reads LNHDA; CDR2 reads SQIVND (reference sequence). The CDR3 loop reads CASSPPWGVYSDEQFF. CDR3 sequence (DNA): TGTGCCAGTAGTCCACCGTGGGGGGTTTACAGCGATGAGCAGTTCTTC.

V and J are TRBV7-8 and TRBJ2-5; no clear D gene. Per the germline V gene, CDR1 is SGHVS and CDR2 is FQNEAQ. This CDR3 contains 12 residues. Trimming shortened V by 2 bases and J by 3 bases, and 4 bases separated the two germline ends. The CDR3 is CASSLREETQYF. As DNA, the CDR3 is TGTGCCAGCAGCTTACGGGAAGAGACCCAGTACTTC.

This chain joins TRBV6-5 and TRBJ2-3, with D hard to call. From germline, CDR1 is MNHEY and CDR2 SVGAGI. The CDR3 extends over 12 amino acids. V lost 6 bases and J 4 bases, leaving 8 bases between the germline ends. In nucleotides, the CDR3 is TGTGCCAGCAGCCCCGCAGCAGATACGCAGTATTTT. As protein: CASSPAADTQYF.

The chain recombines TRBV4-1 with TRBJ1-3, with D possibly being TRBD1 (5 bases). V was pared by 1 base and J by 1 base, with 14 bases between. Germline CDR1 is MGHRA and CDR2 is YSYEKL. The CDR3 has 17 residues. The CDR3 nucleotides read TGCGCCAGCAGCCAAGGGGGACTCAAACGGTCTGGAAACACCATATATTTT. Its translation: CASSQGGLKRSGNTIYF.

CDR3 DNA sequence: TGCGCCACCAGGGACCGGCTAGCCGGGACCCAGTACTTC. Its translation is CATRDRLAGTQYF. This rearrangement joins TRBV10-1 to TRBJ2-5, with D perhaps matching TRBD1 or TRBD2 (5 bases each). CDR1 and CDR2 from the germline V gene are WNHNN and SYGVQD (reference sequence). The CDR3 sequence is 13 residues long. The V end was cut by 10 bases, the J end by 7 bases, with 19 bases between.

The CDR3 DNA reads as TGCAGTGCTTCGGGGAACACTGAAGCTTTCTTT. Encoded protein: CSASGNTEAFF. This sequence joins TRBV20-1 and TRBJ1-1; D call uncertain. The V gene lost 5 bases and the J gene lost 1 base, with 5 bases spanning the gap. Germline CDR1 and CDR2: DFQATT and SNEGSKA (reference sequence). The CDR3 covers 11 residues.

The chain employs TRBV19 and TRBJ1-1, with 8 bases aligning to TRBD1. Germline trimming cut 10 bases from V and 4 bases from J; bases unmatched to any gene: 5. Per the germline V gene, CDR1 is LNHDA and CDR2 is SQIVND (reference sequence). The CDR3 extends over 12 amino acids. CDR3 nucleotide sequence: TGTGCCACCAGACAGGGGCTCACTGAAGCTTTCTTT. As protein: CATRQGLTEAFF.

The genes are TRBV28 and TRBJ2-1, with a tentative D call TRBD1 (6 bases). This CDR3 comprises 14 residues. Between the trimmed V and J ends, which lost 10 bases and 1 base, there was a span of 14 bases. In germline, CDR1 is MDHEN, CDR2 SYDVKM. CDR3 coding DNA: TGTGCCACCTTGGGGCAGGGGTCCTACAATGAGCAGTTCTTC. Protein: CATLGQGSYNEQFF.

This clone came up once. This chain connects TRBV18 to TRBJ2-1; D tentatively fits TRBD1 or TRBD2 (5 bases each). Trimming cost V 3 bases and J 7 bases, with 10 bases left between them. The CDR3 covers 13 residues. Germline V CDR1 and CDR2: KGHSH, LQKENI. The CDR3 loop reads CASSPVGGNEQFF. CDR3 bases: TGTGCCAGCTCACCGGTTGGGGGTAATGAGCAGTTCTTC. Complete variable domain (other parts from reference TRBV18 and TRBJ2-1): NAGVMQNPRHLVRRRGQEARLRCSPMKGHSHVYWYRQLPEEGLKFMVYLQKENIIDESGMPKERFSAEFPKEGPSILRIQQVVRGDSAAYFCASSPVGGNEQFFGPGTRLTVL.

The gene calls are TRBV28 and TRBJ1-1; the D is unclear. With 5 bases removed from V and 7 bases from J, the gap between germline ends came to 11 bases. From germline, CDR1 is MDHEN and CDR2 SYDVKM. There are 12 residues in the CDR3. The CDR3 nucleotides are TGTGCCAGCAGTGTCGAAAGGCTTGAAGCTTTCTTT. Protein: CASSVERLEAFF.

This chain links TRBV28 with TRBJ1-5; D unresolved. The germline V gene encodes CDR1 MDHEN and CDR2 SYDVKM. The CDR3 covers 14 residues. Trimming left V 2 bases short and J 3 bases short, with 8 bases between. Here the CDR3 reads CASSLQELNQPQHF. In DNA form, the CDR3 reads TGTGCCAGCAGTTTACAGGAGCTCAATCAGCCCCAGCATTTT.

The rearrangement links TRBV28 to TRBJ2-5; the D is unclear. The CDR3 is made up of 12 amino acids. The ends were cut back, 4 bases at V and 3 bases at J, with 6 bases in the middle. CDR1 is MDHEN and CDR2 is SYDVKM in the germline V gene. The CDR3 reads CASSSYKETQYF. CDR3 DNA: TGTGCCAGCAGTTCGTACAAAGAGACCCAGTACTTC.

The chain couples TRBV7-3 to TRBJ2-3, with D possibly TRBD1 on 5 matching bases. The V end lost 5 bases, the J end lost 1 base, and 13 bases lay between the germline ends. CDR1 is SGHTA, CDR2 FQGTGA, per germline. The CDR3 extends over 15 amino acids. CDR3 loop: CASSATAVGTDTQYF. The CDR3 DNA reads TGTGCCAGCAGCGCGACAGCCGTGGGCACAGATACGCAGTATTTT.

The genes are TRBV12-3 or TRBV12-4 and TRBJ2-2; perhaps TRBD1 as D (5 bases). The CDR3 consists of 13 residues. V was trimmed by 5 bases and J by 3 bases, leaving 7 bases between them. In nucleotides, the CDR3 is TGTGCCAGCAGTGCGACAGACACCGGGGAGCTGTTTTTT. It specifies CASSATDTGELFF.

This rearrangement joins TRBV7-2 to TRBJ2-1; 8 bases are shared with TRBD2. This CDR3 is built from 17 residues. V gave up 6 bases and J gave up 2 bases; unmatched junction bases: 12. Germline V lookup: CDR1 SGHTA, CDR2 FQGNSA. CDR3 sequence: CASRSYRSAGAYNEQFF. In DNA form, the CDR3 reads TGTGCCAGCAGGTCCTACCGGTCAGCGGGGGCCTACAATGAGCAGTTCTTC.

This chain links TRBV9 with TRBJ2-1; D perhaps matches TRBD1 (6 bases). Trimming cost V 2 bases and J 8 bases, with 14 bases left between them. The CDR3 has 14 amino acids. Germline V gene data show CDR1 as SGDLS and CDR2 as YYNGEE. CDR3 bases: TGTGCCAGCAGCGTTGCCGGGACATGGGATGAGCAGTTCTTC. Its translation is CASSVAGTWDEQFF.

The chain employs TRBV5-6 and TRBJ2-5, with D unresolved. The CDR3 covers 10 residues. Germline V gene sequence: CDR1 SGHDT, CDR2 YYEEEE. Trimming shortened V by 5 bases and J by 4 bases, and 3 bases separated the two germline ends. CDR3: CASSGETQYF. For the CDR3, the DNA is TGTGCCAGCAGTGGAGAGACCCAGTACTTC.

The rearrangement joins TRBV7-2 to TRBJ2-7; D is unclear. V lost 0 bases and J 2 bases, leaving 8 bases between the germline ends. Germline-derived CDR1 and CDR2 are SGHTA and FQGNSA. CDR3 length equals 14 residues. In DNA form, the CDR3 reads TGTGCCAGCAGCTTAGCGGCAGCCACCTACGAGCAGTACTTC. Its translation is CASSLAAATYEQYF.

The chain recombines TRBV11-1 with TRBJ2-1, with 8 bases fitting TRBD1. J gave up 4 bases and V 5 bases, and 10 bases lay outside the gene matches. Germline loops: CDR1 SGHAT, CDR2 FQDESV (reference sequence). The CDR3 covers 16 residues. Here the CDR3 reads CASSPFPGQAYNEQFF. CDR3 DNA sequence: TGTGCCAGCAGCCCCTTCCCGGGACAGGCATACAATGAGCAGTTCTTC.

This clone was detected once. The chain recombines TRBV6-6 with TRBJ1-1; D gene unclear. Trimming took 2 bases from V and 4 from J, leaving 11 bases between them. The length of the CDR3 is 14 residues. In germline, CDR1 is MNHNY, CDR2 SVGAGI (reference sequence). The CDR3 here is CASSYEEESTEAFF. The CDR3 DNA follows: TGTGCCAGCAGTTACGAGGAGGAGAGCACTGAAGCTTTCTTT.

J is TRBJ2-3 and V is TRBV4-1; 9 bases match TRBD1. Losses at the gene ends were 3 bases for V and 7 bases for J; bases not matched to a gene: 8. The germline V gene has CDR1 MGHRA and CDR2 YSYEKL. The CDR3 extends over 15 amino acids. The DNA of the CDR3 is TGCGCCAGCAGCCAGATGGGACAGGGATGGAATACGCAGTATTTT. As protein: CASSQMGQGWNTQYF.

The CDR3 DNA reads TGTGCCAGCAGCCAGCGAGGAGATTACTACAATGAGCAGTTCTTC. Protein product: CASSQRGDYYNEQFF. The chain employs TRBV7-2 and TRBJ2-1; D ambiguous. This CDR3 is built from 15 residues. Germline V gene sequence: CDR1 SGHTA, CDR2 FQGNSA. The V gene lost 5 bases and the J gene lost 3 bases, with 14 bases spanning the gap.